These T cell receptor beta chains were read from a single sample in a study of OX40 agonist ivuxolimab in advanced cancers. This table comes from immunoSEQ multiplex PCR, and its TCRdb copy is limited to in-frame clones, with some not included. The table has about 79,000 clones, 88% seen once. The specimen comprised CD4+ or CD8+ T cells sorted from blood, sampled in a trial of the OX40 agonist ivuxolimab. These receptors were collected from an adult with an advanced solid tumor such as melanoma, head and neck, liver or kidney cancer. The CDR3 runs from the conserved cysteine through the conserved F or W. Fields, in order: J gene, D gene, CDR3 length, V gene, clone size, CDR3 DNA, CDR3 protein. The D gene is left open where the match is weak. The listing skips clone size in some rows; elsewhere it reads once, few, many or a size class.

j_gene: TRBJ2-3
d_gene: -
len: 16
v_gene: TRBV11-2
abundance: -
CDR3nt: TGTGCCAGCAGCTTAGCAGGGTTCGGAAGCACAGATACGCAGTATTTT
CDR3aa: CASSLAGFGSTDTQYF

j_gene: TRBJ2-3
d_gene: -
len: 14
v_gene: TRBV7-2
abundance: few
CDR3nt: TGTGCCAGCAGCTCCCACAGGGGCACAGATACGCAGTATTTT
CDR3aa: CASSSHRGTDTQYF

j_gene: TRBJ2-5
d_gene: TRBD2
len: 15
v_gene: TRBV7-2
abundance: -
CDR3nt: TGTGCCAGCAGCTTACAGGGAGGGACCCAAGAGACCCAGTACTTC
CDR3aa: CASSLQGGTQETQYF

j_gene: TRBJ2-1
d_gene: -
len: 13
v_gene: TRBV18
abundance: once
CDR3nt: TGTGCCAGCTCACCAAGCCTATCCAATGAGCAGTTCTTC
CDR3aa: CASSPSLSNEQFF

j_gene: TRBJ2-1
d_gene: -
len: 15
v_gene: TRBV5-1
abundance: -
CDR3nt: TGCGCCAGCAGCTTGGACCCTAGCCGCCTAGATGAGCAGTTCTTC
CDR3aa: CASSLDPSRLDEQFF

j_gene: TRBJ2-1
d_gene: -
len: 16
v_gene: TRBV5-1
abundance: -
CDR3nt: TGCGCCAGCAGCCGGATCCCCGGGACTTCTTACACGGAGCAGTTCTTC
CDR3aa: CASSRIPGTSYTEQFF

j_gene: TRBJ2-1
d_gene: -
len: 15
v_gene: TRBV6-5
abundance: -
CDR3nt: TGTGCCAGCAGTTACTCGTCGGACCCCGGATTGGGGCAGTTCTTC
CDR3aa: CASSYSSDPGLGQFF

j_gene: TRBJ1-5
d_gene: TRBD1
len: 14
v_gene: TRBV28
abundance: -
CDR3nt: TGTGCCAGCAACAGGGGGCGAGGAAATCAGCCCCAGCATTTT
CDR3aa: CASNRGRGNQPQHF

j_gene: TRBJ2-2
d_gene: -
len: 14
v_gene: TRBV5-1
abundance: -
CDR3nt: TGCGCCAGCAGCTTGGAGGGGTTAGGCGGGGAGCTGTTTTTT
CDR3aa: CASSLEGLGGELFF

j_gene: TRBJ1-2
d_gene: -
len: 14
v_gene: TRBV7-9
abundance: -
CDR3nt: TGTGCCAGCAGCCCGGGGGACACCTACTATGGCTACACCTTC
CDR3aa: CASSPGDTYYGYTF

j_gene: TRBJ2-7
d_gene: -
len: 13
v_gene: TRBV5-1
abundance: few
CDR3nt: TGCGCCAGCAGCCTACAAGAGGGGAACGAGCAGTACTTC
CDR3aa: CASSLQEGNEQYF

j_gene: TRBJ2-7
d_gene: TRBD2
len: 15
v_gene: TRBV6-1
abundance: -
CDR3nt: TGTGCCAGCAGGCTAGCGGGACCCAGCTCCTACGAGCAGTACTTC
CDR3aa: CASRLAGPSSYEQYF

j_gene: TRBJ2-3
d_gene: -
len: 14
v_gene: TRBV7-7
abundance: -
CDR3nt: TGTGCTAGCAGCTTAGGAGCGGACACAGATACGCAGTATTTT
CDR3aa: CASSLGADTDTQYF

j_gene: TRBJ2-3
d_gene: -
len: 13
v_gene: TRBV5-5
abundance: -
CDR3nt: TGTGCCAGCAGCATCTACACCACAGATACGCAGTATTTT
CDR3aa: CASSIYTTDTQYF

j_gene: TRBJ2-5
d_gene: TRBD2
len: 13
v_gene: TRBV29-1
abundance: -
CDR3nt: TGCAGCGTTGTCGGACTAGCGGGAGAGACCCAGTACTTC
CDR3aa: CSVVGLAGETQYF

j_gene: TRBJ2-1
d_gene: TRBD2
len: 17
v_gene: TRBV5-4
abundance: -
CDR3nt: TGTGCCAGCAGCTTCGTAAGGAGCGGGAGAGGGTACAATGAGCAGTTCTTC
CDR3aa: CASSFVRSGRGYNEQFF

j_gene: TRBJ2-1
d_gene: -
len: 15
v_gene: TRBV10-1
abundance: -
CDR3nt: TGCGCCAGCAGTGAGTCTAATCTCTCAGGGGACGAGCAGTTCTTC
CDR3aa: CASSESNLSGDEQFF

j_gene: TRBJ2-7
d_gene: TRBD1
len: 14
v_gene: TRBV2
abundance: -
CDR3nt: TGTGCCAGCAGTGGGACAGGGATTCCCTACGAGCAGTACTTC
CDR3aa: CASSGTGIPYEQYF

j_gene: TRBJ2-5
d_gene: -
len: 13
v_gene: TRBV6-1
abundance: -
CDR3nt: TGTGCCAGCAGGGACGGACTGATGGAGACCCAGTACTTC
CDR3aa: CASRDGLMETQYF

j_gene: TRBJ1-1
d_gene: TRBD1
len: 13
v_gene: TRBV29-1
abundance: -
CDR3nt: TGCAGCGTCGGGACAGGGCCTAACACTGAAGCTTTCTTT
CDR3aa: CSVGTGPNTEAFF

j_gene: TRBJ1-4
d_gene: TRBD1
len: 14
v_gene: TRBV7-2
abundance: -
CDR3nt: TGTGCCAGCAGCTCGACAGGGGGAAATGAAAAACTGTTTTTT
CDR3aa: CASSSTGGNEKLFF

j_gene: TRBJ1-1
d_gene: -
len: 13
v_gene: TRBV4-1
abundance: -
CDR3nt: TGCGCCAGCAGCCAAGGCGGGGTTAGCGGAGCTTTCTTT
CDR3aa: CASSQGGVSGAFF

j_gene: TRBJ2-4
d_gene: TRBD2
len: 16
v_gene: TRBV19
abundance: -
CDR3nt: TGTGCCAGTACTGGGACTAGCGGGAGTTTCGGAAACATTCAGTACTTC
CDR3aa: CASTGTSGSFGNIQYF

j_gene: TRBJ2-7
d_gene: -
len: 13
v_gene: TRBV5-1
abundance: -
CDR3nt: TGCGCCAGCAGCGATGGACAGACCTACGAGCAGTACTTC
CDR3aa: CASSDGQTYEQYF

j_gene: TRBJ2-2
d_gene: -
len: 17
v_gene: TRBV7-3
abundance: -
CDR3nt: TGTGCCAGCAGCTTAGGGGGGACGGGAAGCGGCACCGGGGAGCTGTTTTTT
CDR3aa: CASSLGGTGSGTGELFF

j_gene: TRBJ2-3
d_gene: -
len: 15
v_gene: TRBV15
abundance: -
CDR3nt: TGTGCCACCAGCAGAGCGGGACCGAGCACAGATACGCAGTATTTT
CDR3aa: CATSRAGPSTDTQYF

j_gene: TRBJ2-3
d_gene: -
len: 12
v_gene: TRBV10-3
abundance: -
CDR3nt: TGTGCCATCAGTGAAAGCACAGATACGCAGTATTTT
CDR3aa: CAISESTDTQYF

j_gene: TRBJ2-2
d_gene: -
len: 14
v_gene: TRBV9
abundance: once
CDR3nt: TGTGCCAGCAGCGTAGTAAGCCAATCCGGGGAGCTGTTTTTT
CDR3aa: CASSVVSQSGELFF

j_gene: TRBJ1-2
d_gene: -
len: 15
v_gene: TRBV15
abundance: few
CDR3nt: TGTGCCACCAGCAGTCGGGCCGTGGGTAACTATGGCTACACCTTC
CDR3aa: CATSSRAVGNYGYTF

j_gene: TRBJ1-4
d_gene: -
len: 15
v_gene: TRBV5-1
abundance: -
CDR3nt: TGCGCCAGCACCCCAACCGGGGGCGGGAATGAAAAACTGTTTTTT
CDR3aa: CASTPTGGGNEKLFF

j_gene: TRBJ1-2
d_gene: TRBD1
len: 14
v_gene: TRBV5-1
abundance: -
CDR3nt: TGCGCCAGCAGCACGTCGACAGGGGCCGATGGCTACACCTTC
CDR3aa: CASSTSTGADGYTF

j_gene: TRBJ2-1
d_gene: TRBD2
len: 18
v_gene: TRBV30
abundance: -
CDR3nt: TGTGCCTTGGACTCCGGGACTAGCGGGACCAGCTCCTACAATGAGCAGTTCTTC
CDR3aa: CALDSGTSGTSSYNEQFF

j_gene: TRBJ1-1
d_gene: -
len: 13
v_gene: TRBV29-1
abundance: -
CDR3nt: TGCAGCGGCAAACAGACTGACGGCGCTGAAGCTTTCTTT
CDR3aa: CSGKQTDGAEAFF

j_gene: TRBJ2-1
d_gene: TRBD2
len: 16
v_gene: TRBV5-1
abundance: -
CDR3nt: TGCGCCAGCAGCCTCCGTGGACTAGCGGGAGTTGGTGAGCAGTTCTTC
CDR3aa: CASSLRGLAGVGEQFF

j_gene: TRBJ1-4
d_gene: -
len: 13
v_gene: TRBV9
abundance: -
CDR3nt: TGTGCCAGCAGCCCTCGGACATCCGAAAAACTGTTTTTT
CDR3aa: CASSPRTSEKLFF

j_gene: TRBJ2-7
d_gene: -
len: 16
v_gene: TRBV4-1
abundance: -
CDR3nt: TGCGCCAGCAGCCAAGATACGCGAGGCAGCCCCCACGAGCAGTACTTC
CDR3aa: CASSQDTRGSPHEQYF

j_gene: TRBJ1-2
d_gene: TRBD1
len: 13
v_gene: TRBV5-1
abundance: once
CDR3nt: TGCGCCAGCGGGACAGGATATAAGGATGGCTACACCTTC
CDR3aa: CASGTGYKDGYTF

j_gene: TRBJ2-5
d_gene: TRBD2
len: 16
v_gene: TRBV10-1
abundance: once
CDR3nt: TGCGCCAGCAGCCTTCTAGCGGGAGAGAGTGGGGAGACCCAGTACTTC
CDR3aa: CASSLLAGESGETQYF

j_gene: TRBJ2-7
d_gene: -
len: 10
v_gene: TRBV20-1
abundance: -
CDR3nt: TGCAGTGCTAGAGATGAACGGCAGTACTTC
CDR3aa: CSARDERQYF

j_gene: TRBJ1-5
d_gene: -
len: 15
v_gene: TRBV6-1
abundance: -
CDR3nt: TGTGCCAGCAGTGAAGTTAGGGGGAGCGGGGGATCCCAGCATTTT
CDR3aa: CASSEVRGSGGSQHF

j_gene: TRBJ2-2
d_gene: TRBD1
len: 15
v_gene: TRBV2
abundance: once
CDR3nt: TGTGCCAGCAGTGGGTTACAGGGGTACACCGGGGAGCTGTTTTTT
CDR3aa: CASSGLQGYTGELFF

j_gene: TRBJ2-1
d_gene: -
len: 12
v_gene: TRBV10-3
abundance: -
CDR3nt: TGTGCCATCAGAGGTTCCTACAATGAGCAGTTCTTC
CDR3aa: CAIRGSYNEQFF